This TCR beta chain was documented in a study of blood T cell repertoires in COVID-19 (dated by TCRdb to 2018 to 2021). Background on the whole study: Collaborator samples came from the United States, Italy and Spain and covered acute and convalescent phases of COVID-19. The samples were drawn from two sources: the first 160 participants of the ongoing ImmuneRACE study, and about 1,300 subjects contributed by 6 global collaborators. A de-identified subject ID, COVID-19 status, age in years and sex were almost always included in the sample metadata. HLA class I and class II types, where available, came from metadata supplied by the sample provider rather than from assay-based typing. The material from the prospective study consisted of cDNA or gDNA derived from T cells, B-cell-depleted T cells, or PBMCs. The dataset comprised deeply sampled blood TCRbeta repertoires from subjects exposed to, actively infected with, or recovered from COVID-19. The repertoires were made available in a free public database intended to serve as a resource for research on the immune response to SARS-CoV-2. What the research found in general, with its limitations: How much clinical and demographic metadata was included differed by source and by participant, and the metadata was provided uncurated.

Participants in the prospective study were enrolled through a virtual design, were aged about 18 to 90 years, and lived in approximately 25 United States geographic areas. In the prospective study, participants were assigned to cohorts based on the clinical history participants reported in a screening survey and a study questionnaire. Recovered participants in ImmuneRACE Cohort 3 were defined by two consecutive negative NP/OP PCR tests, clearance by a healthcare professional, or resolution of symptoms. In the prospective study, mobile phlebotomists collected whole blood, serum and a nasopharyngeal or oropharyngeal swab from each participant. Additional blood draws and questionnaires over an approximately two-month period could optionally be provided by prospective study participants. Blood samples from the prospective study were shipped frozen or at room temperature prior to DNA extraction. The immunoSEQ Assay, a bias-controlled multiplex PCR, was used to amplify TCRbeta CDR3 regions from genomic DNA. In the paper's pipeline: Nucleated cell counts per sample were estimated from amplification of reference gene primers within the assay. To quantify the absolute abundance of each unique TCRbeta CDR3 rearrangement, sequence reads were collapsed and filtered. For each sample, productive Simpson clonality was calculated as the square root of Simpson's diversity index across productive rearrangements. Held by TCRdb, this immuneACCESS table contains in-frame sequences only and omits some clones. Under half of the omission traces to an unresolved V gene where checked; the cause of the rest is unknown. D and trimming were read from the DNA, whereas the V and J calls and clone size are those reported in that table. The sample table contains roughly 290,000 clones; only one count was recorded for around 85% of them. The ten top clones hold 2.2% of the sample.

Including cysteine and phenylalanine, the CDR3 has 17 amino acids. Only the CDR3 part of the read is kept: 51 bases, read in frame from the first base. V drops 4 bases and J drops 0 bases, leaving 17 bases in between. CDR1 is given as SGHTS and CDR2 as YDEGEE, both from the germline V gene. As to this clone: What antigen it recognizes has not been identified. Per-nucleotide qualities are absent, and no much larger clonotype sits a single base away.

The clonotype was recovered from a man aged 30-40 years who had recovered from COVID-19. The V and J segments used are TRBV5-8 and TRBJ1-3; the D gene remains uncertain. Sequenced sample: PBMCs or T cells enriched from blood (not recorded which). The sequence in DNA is TGTGCCAGCAGCGAAGAACCAATAAGCGTCTCTGGAAACACCATATATTTT. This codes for CASSEEPISVSGNTIYF.